Below are 8 T cell receptor beta chains sequenced from a single sample in a study of T-cell memory formation after mild COVID-19. TCRdb used MiXCR to reprocess the 5' RACE reads, holding one entry per CDR3 protein. The table records 400,000 to 500,000 distinct CDR3 sequences, around 17% of them present only once. What was sequenced was PBMCs or a T cell subset sorted from them (not recorded which). The receptors were sampled from a man in his late teens or twenties who had mild COVID-19 (a few samples of this study predate the infection). Cell type and time point are not known.

This clonotype came up a few times. V gene TRBV3-1 combines with J gene TRBJ2-5, with 12 nucleotides matching TRBD2. The CDR3 extends over 15 amino acids. V shed 3 bases, J shed 5 bases, and the junction held 4 bases outside the gene matches. Germline lookup yields CDR1 LGHDT and CDR2 YNNKEL (reference sequence). CDR3 residues: CASSQTSGGGETQYF. The CDR3 DNA reads as TGTGCCAGCAGCCAGACTAGCGGGGGAGGTGAGACCCAGTACTTC.

This clonotype was seen repeatedly, ten times or more. This sequence joins TRBV28 and TRBJ1-1; D is ambiguous. Germline V gene data show CDR1 as MDHEN and CDR2 as SYDVKM. This CDR3 has 12 amino acids. Trimming shortened V by 5 bases and J by 4 bases, and 8 bases separated the two germline ends. This CDR3 reads CASSGTLTEAFF. The CDR3 DNA follows: TGTGCCAGCAGTGGAACCCTCACTGAAGCTTTCTTT.

This clonotype has more than one count but fewer than ten. This chain connects TRBV20-1 to TRBJ2-2, with D tentatively TRBD2 (6 bases). Germline CDR1 reads DFQATT; CDR2 reads SNEGSKA (reference sequence). The CDR3 covers 14 residues. Trimming pared 3 bases from V and 5 bases from J, leaving 13 bases between. CDR3 loop: CSASLAGITGELFF. For the CDR3, the DNA is TGCAGTGCTAGTCTTGCGGGGATTACCGGGGAGCTGTTTTTT.

This clonotype came up a few times. This sequence joins TRBV7-2 and TRBJ2-1, with TRBD2 matching 12 bases. V shed 5 bases and J 8 bases; nucleotides not matched to a gene: 13. Germline V gives CDR1 SGHTA, CDR2 FQGNSA. CDR3 size: 17 residues. CDR3 sequence reads: CASSPSSGGAVRHEQFF. CDR3 nucleotides: TGTGCCAGCAGCCCTTCTAGCGGGGGGGCCGTTAGGCATGAGCAGTTCTTC.

This clonotype was detected only a few times. The rearrangement uses TRBV10-3 and TRBJ1-2; maybe TRBD1 (5 bases). Germline V gene data show CDR1 as ENHRY and CDR2 as SYGVKD. The CDR3 is 14 residues long. V dropped 6 bases and J dropped 1 base, with 12 bases sitting between them. This CDR3 reads CAIRGGGHNYGYTF. The CDR3 DNA sequence: TGTGCCATCAGGGGCGGGGGTCATAACTATGGCTACACCTTC.

CDR3 DNA: TGCGCCAGCTCGGAGCGGGGGCCAGGCACAGATACGCAGTATTTT. Translated, it gives CASSERGPGTDTQYF. This chain connects TRBV23-1 to TRBJ2-3; 8 positions match TRBD2. TRBV23-1 is sorted into the ORF group, with uncertain function. The CDR3 is 15 amino acids. Trimming cost V 8 bases and J 1 base; bases outside gene matches: 8.

The chain combines TRBV5-1 with TRBJ2-1; 7 positions match TRBD1. The CDR3 is made up of 15 amino acids. Per the germline V gene, CDR1 is SGHRS and CDR2 is YFSETQ. V lost 3 bases, J lost 2 bases, and 5 bases stayed unmatched. The CDR3 region has the DNA TGCGCCAGCAGCTCTGACAGGGTAACCTACAATGAGCAGTTCTTC. Residues: CASSSDRVTYNEQFF.

This clonotype occurred many times. This chain joins TRBV7-2 and TRBJ2-3, with TRBD1 identical over 7 bases. The V gene's germline CDR1 is SGHTA and CDR2 FQGNSA. There are 12 residues in the CDR3. V trimming: 5 bases; J trimming: 6 bases; junction bases outside the gene matches: 2. The CDR3 loop is CASSGTADTQYF. Written as DNA, the CDR3 is TGTGCCAGCAGCGGGACAGCCGATACGCAGTATTTT. Full variable domain (outside the CDR3, taken from reference TRBV7-2 and TRBJ2-3): GAGVSQSPSNKVTEKGKDVELRCDPISGHTALYWYRQSLGQGLEFLIYFQGNSAPDKSGLPSDRFSAERTGGSVSTLTIQRTQQEDSAVYLCASSGTADTQYFGPGTRLTVL.